Shown below are 3 T cell receptor beta chains from a single sample sequenced in a study of blood T cell repertoires in COVID-19. Method: immunoSEQ multiplex PCR; TCRdb's copy keeps in-frame clones and lacks some. The data contain about 310,000 clones, 87% of them singletons. The sequencing input was peripheral blood. These receptors all stem from a man aged 18 to 29 with active or convalescent COVID-19.

V gene TRBV5-1 combines with J gene TRBJ2-2; D is perhaps TRBD1 (6 bases). The ends were cut back, 2 bases at V and 5 bases at J, with 10 bases in the middle. The CDR3 covers 14 residues. Germline V CDR1 and CDR2: SGHRS, YFSETQ. CDR3 coding DNA: TGCGCCAGCAGCTTCCTTGGACAGACCGGGGAGCTGTTTTTT. Its protein is CASSFLGQTGELFF.

This chain uses TRBV4-1 with TRBJ1-5; D may be TRBD1 (6 bases). In germline, CDR1 is MGHRA, CDR2 YSYEKL. V lost 0 bases and J 0 bases, leaving 9 bases between the germline ends. The CDR3 extends over 16 amino acids. CDR3 sequence (DNA): TGCGCCAGCAGCCAAGAAGCGGACAGTAGCAATCAGCCCCAGCATTTT. It yields the protein CASSQEADSSNQPQHF.

The chain combines TRBV4-1 with TRBJ2-7; D is unresolved. The CDR3 spans 15 residues. V lost 1 base and J 4 bases, leaving 14 bases between the germline ends. Germline lookup yields CDR1 MGHRA and CDR2 YSYEKL. The CDR3 protein is CASSQAQPTRYEQYF. CDR3 sequence (DNA): TGCGCCAGCAGCCAAGCTCAGCCAACGAGGTACGAGCAGTACTTC.